The 5 T cell receptor beta chains below all came from one sample that was sequenced in a study of T cell responses to AZD1222 COVID-19 vaccine. Libraries were prepared by immunoSEQ multiplex PCR; TCRdb keeps only in-frame clonotypes and omits some of them. The table shows 100,000 or so clones, with roughly 84% occurring only once. The sample in question was peripheral blood, obtained on day 0 of AZD1222 vaccination. All receptors derive from an adult in good health.

The rearrangement links TRBV11-2 to TRBJ1-2, with D unresolved. Trimming removed 2 bases at V and 4 bases at J, with 14 bases between. CDR1 SGHAT and CDR2 FQNNGV come from the germline V gene. This CDR3 region has 15 residues. In nucleotides, the CDR3 is TGTGCCAGCAGCTTAACGGGGAGGGCGGGCTATGGCTACACCTTC. Its translation: CASSLTGRAGYGYTF.

The CDR3 is CAWRGSKDEAFF. The CDR3, as DNA: TGTGCCTGGAGGGGATCGAAGGATGAAGCTTTCTTT. The J gene is TRBJ1-1, the V gene TRBV30, with D unresolved. V was cut by 3 bases and J by 7 bases, with 12 bases left in between. There are 12 residues in the CDR3. Germline lookup yields CDR1 GTSNPN and CDR2 SVGIG (reference sequence).

The chain is built from TRBV10-3 and TRBJ1-2, with 8 bases lining up with TRBD1. The CDR3 has 13 residues. The V segment lost 4 bases and the J segment 2 bases; nucleotides outside the gene matches: 0. Per germline, CDR1 ENHRY and CDR2 SYGVKD. As DNA, the CDR3 is TGTGCCATCAGTGGACAGGGGAACTATGGCTACACCTTC. This sequence encodes CAISGQGNYGYTF.

The rearrangement links TRBV1 to TRBJ2-2; TRBD1 reflects the table's D call only, with no check against the DNA. TRBV1 is deemed a pseudogene. The CDR3 spans 18 residues. In DNA form, the CDR3 reads TGCACCAGCAGCCAAGATCTTCCGTGGGGCCTATTCCCCGGGGAGCTGTTTTTT. This sequence encodes CTSSQDLPWGLFPGELFF.

CDR3: CASSLGQAYGYTF. CDR3 bases: TGTGCCAGCAGCCTCGGACAGGCCTATGGCTACACCTTC. V is TRBV2 and J is TRBJ1-2; 7 nucleotides agree with TRBD1. The CDR3 has 13 amino acids. V gave up 6 bases and J gave up 4 bases; unmatched junction bases: 5. The germline gives CDR1 SNHLY, CDR2 FYNNEI.